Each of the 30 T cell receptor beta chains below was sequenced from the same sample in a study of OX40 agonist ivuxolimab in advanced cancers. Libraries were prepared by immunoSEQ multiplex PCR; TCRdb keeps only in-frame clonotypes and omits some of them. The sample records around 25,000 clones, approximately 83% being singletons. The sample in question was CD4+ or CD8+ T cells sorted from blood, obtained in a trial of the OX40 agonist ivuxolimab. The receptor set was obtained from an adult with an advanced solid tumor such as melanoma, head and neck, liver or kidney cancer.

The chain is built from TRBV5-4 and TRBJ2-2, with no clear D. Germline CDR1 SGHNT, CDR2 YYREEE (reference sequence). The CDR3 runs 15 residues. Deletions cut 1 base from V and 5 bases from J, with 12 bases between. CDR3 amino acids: CASSLRESKTGELFF. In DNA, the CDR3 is TGTGCCAGCAGCTTGAGGGAAAGTAAGACCGGGGAGCTGTTTTTT.

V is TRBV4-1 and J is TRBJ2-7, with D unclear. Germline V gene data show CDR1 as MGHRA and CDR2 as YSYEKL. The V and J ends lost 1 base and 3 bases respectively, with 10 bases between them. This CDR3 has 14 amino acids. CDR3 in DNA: TGCGCCAGCAGCCAAGCTTCCAGGCTCTACGAGCAGTACTTC. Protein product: CASSQASRLYEQYF.

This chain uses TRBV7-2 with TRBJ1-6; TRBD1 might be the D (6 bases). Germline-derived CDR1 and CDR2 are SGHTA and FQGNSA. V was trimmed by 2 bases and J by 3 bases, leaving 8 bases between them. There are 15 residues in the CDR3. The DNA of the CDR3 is TGTGCCAGCAGCTTAAACAGGGACTATAATTCACCCCTCCACTTT. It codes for CASSLNRDYNSPLHF.

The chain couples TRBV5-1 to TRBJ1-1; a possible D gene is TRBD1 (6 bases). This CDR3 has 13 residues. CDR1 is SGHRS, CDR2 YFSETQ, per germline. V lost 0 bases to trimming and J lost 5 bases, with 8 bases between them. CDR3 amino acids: CASSLGTETEAFF. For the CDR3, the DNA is TGCGCCAGCAGCTTGGGGACAGAAACTGAAGCTTTCTTT.

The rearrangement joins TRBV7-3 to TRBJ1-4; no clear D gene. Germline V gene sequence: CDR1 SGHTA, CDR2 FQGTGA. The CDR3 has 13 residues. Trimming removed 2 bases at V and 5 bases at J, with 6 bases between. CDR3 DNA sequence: TGTGCCAGCAGCTTACTCAGGAATGAAAAACTGTTTTTT. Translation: CASSLLRNEKLFF.

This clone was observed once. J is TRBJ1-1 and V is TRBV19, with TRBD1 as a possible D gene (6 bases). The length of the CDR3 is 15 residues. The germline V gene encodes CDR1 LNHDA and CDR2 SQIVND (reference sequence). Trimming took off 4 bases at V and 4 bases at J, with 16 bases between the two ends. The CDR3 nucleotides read TGTGCCAGTAGTACCCTAAGAGGAGGGGGCACTGAAGCTTTCTTT. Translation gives CASSTLRGGGTEAFF.

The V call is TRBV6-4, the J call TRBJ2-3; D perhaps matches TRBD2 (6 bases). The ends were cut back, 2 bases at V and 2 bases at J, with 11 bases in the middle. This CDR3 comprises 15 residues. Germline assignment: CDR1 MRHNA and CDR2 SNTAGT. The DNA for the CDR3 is TGTGCCAGCAGTGACACATGGGACTCCACAGATACGCAGTATTTT. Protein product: CASSDTWDSTDTQYF.

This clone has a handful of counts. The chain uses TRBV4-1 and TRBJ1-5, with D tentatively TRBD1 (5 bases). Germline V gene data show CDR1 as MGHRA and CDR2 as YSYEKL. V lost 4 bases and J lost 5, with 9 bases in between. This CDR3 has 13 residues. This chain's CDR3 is CASSLGGDQPQHF. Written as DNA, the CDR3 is TGCGCCAGCAGCCTGGGAGGGGATCAGCCCCAGCATTTT.

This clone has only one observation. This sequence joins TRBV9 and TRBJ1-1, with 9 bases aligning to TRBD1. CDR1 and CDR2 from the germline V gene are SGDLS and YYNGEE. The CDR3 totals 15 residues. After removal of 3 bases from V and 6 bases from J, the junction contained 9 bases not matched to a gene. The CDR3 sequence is CASSAAGTGIAEAFF. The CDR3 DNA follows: TGTGCCAGCAGCGCCGCCGGGACAGGGATCGCTGAAGCTTTCTTT.

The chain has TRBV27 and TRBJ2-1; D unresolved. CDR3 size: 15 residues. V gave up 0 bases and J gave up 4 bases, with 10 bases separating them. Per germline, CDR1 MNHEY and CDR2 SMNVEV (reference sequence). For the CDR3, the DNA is TGTGCCAGCAGTTTATCCGTAGCTGGGTACAATGAGCAGTTCTTC. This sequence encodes CASSLSVAGYNEQFF.

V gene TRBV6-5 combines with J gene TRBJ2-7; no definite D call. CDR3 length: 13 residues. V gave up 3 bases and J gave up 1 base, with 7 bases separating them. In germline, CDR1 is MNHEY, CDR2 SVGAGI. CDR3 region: CASSYVGSYEQYF. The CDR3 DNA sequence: TGTGCCAGCAGTTATGTGGGATCCTACGAGCAGTACTTC.

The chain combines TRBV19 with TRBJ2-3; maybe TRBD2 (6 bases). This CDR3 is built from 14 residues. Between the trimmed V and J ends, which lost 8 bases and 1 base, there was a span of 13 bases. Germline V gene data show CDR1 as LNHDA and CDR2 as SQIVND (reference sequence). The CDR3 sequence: CASQIGGGTDTQYF. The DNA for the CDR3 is TGTGCCAGTCAAATCGGAGGGGGCACAGATACGCAGTATTTT.

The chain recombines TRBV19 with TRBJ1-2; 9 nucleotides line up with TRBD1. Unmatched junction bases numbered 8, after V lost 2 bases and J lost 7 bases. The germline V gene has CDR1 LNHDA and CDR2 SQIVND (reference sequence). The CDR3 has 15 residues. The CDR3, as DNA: TGTGCCAGTAGTATAAGTGGGACAGGGTCTGGTGGCTACACCTTC. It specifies CASSISGTGSGGYTF.

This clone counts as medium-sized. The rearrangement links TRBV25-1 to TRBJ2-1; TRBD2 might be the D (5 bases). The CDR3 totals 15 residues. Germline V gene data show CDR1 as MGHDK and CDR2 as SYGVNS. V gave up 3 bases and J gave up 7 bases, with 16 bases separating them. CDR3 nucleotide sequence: TGTGCCAGCAGTGACCTCCTGCGGGTGGGAAATGAGCAGTTCTTC. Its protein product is CASSDLLRVGNEQFF.

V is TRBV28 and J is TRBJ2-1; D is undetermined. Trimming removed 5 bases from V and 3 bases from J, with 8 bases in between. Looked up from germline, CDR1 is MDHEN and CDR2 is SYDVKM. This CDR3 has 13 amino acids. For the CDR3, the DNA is TGTGCCAGCAGTCCCGACAACTACAATGAGCAGTTCTTC. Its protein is CASSPDNYNEQFF.

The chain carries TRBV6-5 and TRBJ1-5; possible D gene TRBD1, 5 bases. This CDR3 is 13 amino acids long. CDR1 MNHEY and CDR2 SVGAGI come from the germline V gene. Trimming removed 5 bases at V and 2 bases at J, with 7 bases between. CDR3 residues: CASSTGRNQPQHF. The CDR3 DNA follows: TGTGCCAGCAGTACGGGACGCAATCAGCCCCAGCATTTT.

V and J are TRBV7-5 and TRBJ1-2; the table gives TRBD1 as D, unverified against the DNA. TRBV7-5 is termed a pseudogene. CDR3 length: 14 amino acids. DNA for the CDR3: TGTGCCAGAAGCCCGGCAAGGGGAAGGGATGGCTACACCTTC. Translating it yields CARSPARGRDGYTF.

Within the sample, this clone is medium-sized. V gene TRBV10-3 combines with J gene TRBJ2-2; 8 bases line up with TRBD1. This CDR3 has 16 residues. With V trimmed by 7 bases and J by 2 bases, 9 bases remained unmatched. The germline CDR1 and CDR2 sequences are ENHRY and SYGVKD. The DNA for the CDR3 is TGTGCCATCATAGCTTCGGCAGGGGGCAACACCGGGGAGCTGTTTTTT. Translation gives CAIIASAGGNTGELFF.

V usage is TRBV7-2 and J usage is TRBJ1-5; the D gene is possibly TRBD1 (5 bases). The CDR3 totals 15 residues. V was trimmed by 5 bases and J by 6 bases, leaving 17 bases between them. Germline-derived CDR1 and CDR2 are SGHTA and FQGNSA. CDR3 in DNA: TGTGCCAGCAGCCCCCAGGGCTTAAGACTTCAGCCCCAGCATTTT. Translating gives CASSPQGLRLQPQHF.

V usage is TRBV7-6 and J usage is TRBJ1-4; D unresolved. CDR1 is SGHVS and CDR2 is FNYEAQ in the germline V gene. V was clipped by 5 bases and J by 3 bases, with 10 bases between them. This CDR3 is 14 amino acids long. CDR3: CASSLREANEKLFF. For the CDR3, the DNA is TGTGCCAGCAGCCTCAGAGAAGCTAATGAAAAACTGTTTTTT.

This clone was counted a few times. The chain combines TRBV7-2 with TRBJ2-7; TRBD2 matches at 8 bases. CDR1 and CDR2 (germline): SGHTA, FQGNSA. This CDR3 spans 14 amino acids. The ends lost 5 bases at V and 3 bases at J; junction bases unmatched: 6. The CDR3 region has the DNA TGTGCCAGCAGCCTACTAGCGGAGAACTACGAGCAGTACTTC. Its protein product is CASSLLAENYEQYF.

In DNA form, the CDR3 reads TGTGCCAGCAGCTTAGATTGGGGACAGCGAGAGACCCAGTACTTC. Encoded protein: CASSLDWGQRETQYF. V usage is TRBV11-2 and J usage is TRBJ2-5; 7 nucleotides line up with TRBD1. CDR3 length: 15 residues. Germline lookup yields CDR1 SGHAT and CDR2 FQNNGV. Trimming at V came to 0 bases and at J to 4 bases, leaving 5 bases not matched to a gene.

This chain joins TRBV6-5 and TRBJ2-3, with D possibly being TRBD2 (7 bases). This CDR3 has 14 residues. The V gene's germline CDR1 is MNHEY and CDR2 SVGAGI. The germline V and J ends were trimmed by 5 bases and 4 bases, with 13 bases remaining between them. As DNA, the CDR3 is TGTGCCAGCAGTCCGGGGGGCATCCCAGATACGCAGTATTTT. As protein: CASSPGGIPDTQYF.

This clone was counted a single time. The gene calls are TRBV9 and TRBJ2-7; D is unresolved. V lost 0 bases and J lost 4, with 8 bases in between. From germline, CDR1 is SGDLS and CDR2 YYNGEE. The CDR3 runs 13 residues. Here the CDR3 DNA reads TGTGCCAGCAGCGTAGGCCCCCTTTACGAGCAGTACTTC. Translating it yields CASSVGPLYEQYF.

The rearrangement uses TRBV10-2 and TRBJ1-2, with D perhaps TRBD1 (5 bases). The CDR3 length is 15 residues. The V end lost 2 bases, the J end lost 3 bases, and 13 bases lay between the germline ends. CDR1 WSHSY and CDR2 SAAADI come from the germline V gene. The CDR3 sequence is CASSEIDSLDYGYTF. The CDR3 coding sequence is TGCGCCAGCAGTGAGATTGACAGCCTCGACTATGGCTACACCTTC.

The CDR3 here is CSVRTMWGYTF. CDR3 DNA sequence: TGCAGCGTGAGGACAATGTGGGGCTACACCTTC. V is TRBV29-1 and J is TRBJ1-2, with D tentatively TRBD1 (5 bases). CDR3 length: 11 amino acids. Trimming stripped 6 bases from V and 8 bases from J, with 13 bases between. Germline V gene sequence: CDR1 SQVTM, CDR2 ANQGSEA.

DNA of the CDR3: TGTGCCAGCAGTTACTCATCCTTAGGACAGGGGTATGGCTACACCTTC. Translated: CASSYSSLGQGYGYTF. This chain connects TRBV6-5 to TRBJ1-2, with 9 bases lining up with TRBD1. CDR1 is MNHEY and CDR2 is SVGAGI in the germline V gene. V dropped 0 bases and J dropped 5; count of bases not matched to a gene: 7. The CDR3 has 16 residues.

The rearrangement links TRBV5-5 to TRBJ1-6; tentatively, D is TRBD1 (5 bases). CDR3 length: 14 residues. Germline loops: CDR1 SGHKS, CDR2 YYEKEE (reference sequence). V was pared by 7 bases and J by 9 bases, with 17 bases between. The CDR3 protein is CASEPGGDGSPLHF. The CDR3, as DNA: TGTGCCAGCGAACCCGGGGGAGACGGTTCACCCCTCCACTTT.

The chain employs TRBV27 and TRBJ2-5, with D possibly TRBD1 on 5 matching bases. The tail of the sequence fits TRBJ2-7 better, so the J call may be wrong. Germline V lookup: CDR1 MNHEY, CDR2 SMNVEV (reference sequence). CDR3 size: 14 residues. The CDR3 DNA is TGTGCCAGCAGTTCGTTACAGGTAACCTACGAGCAGTACTTC. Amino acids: CASSSLQVTYEQYF.

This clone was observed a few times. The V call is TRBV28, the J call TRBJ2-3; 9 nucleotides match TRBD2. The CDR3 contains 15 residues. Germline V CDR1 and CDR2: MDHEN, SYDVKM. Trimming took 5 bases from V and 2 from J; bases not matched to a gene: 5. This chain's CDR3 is CASSPSGELTDTQYF. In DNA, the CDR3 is TGTGCCAGCAGTCCTAGCGGGGAACTCACAGATACGCAGTATTTT.